Reported below is one T cell receptor beta chain. Its binding antigen is unknown. Base qualities are missing; no much larger clone stands one base away. This sample was included in a study of T cell clonotyping in hematopoietic cell transplantation (TCRdb year 2021). Notes on the research overall: Recipient samples taken before transplant were collected after cytoreduction. In the study, approximately 140 blood samples were gathered from a few dozen consecutive transplant recipients and their related donors. Recruitment of patients was conducted between 2015 and 2017, and follow-up was continued until September 2020 or death. General findings and caveats noted by the study authors: Recipient TCR diversity fell after transplant, with pathologically expanded clonotypes rising progressively from day 30 to day 180. Only a small fraction of recipient repertoires overlapped donor repertoires, with over 95% appearing de novo at the given depth. Broader TCR repertoire diversity after transplant was predicted by Inverse Simpson Index values from donors and from recipients before transplant. Sample size was limited, and cells were not sorted, so CD4 and CD8 repertoire contributions could not be separated.

The immunoSEQ assay, a bias-controlled multiplex PCR using V- and J-specific primers, was used to amplify TCR beta CDR3 regions from genomic DNA. In a second PCR step, a proprietary barcode and Illumina adapter sequences were attached to the CDR3 amplicons. An Illumina MiSeq instrument was used to sequence the CDR3 libraries. As for how the authors treated the data: Export and quality control were handled in immunoSEQ Analyzer 3.0, while downstream analyses relied on R Bioconductor and Immunarch. Only productive rearrangements in the normalized downsampled data set went into calculating the repertoire metrics. In the normalized cohort, clonotypes with more than 5 templates were defined as pathologically expanded. Repertoire diversity was measured with the Inverse Simpson Index. CMV-specificity analyses were carried out on the non-normalized data set to capture all clonotypes. Entries here come from immuneACCESS through TCRdb and include only in-frame sequences with V and J called. Some clones fail to appear in such tables; in the studies checked, an unresolved V gene covers under half of the shortfall, and the cause of the remainder is unknown. V and J calls and clone size are copied from that table; D and trimming were computed from the DNA. This sample comprises approximately 11,000 clones, around 90% of them detected only once. About 13% of the sample belongs to the ten largest clones.

The meaning of the sample's time point label: recipient sample about 28 days before transplant, after cytoreduction. Blood from recipients was drawn roughly 28 days before transplant, then again at days 30, 100 and 180 after transplant. Nuclei Lysis Solution was used to extract genomic DNA from fresh or cryopreserved unfractionated peripheral blood mononuclear cells. From the cysteine through the phenylalanine, the CDR3 covers 17 amino acids. Just the 51-base CDR3 DNA is kept, in frame starting at base 1. V was cut back by 0 bases and J by 0 bases, leaving a gap of 12 bases between them. For CDR1 and CDR2, the germline V gene lists SGHRS and YFSETQ.

Rearrangement joined TRBV5-1 to TRBJ2-2; the D gene is perhaps TRBD1 or TRBD2, as each covers 5 bases. Material: peripheral blood mononuclear cells, obtained before stem cell transplant. This TCR derives from a woman between 35 and 50 years old with acute myeloid leukemia. Some clones in this sample may be carry-over from other donors' samples. The CDR3 sequence is CASSLVFGTANTGELFF. The sequenced DNA: TGCGCCAGCAGCTTGGTGTTCGGGACCGCGAACACCGGGGAGCTGTTTTTT.